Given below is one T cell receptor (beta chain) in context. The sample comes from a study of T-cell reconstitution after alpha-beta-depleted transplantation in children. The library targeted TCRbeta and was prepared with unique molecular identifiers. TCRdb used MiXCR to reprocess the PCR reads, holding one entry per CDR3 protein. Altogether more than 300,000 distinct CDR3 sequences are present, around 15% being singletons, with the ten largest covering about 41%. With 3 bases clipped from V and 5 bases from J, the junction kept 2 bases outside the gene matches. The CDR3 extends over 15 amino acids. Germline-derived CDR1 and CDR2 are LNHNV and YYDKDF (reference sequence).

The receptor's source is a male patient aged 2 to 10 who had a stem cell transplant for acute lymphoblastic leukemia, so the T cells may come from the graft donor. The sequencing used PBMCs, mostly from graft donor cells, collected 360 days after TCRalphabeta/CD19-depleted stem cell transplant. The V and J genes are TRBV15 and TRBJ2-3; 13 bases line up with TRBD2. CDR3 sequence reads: CATSRTSGRIDTQYF. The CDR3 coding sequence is TGTGCCACCAGCAGGACTAGCGGGAGGATAGATACGCAGTATTTT.